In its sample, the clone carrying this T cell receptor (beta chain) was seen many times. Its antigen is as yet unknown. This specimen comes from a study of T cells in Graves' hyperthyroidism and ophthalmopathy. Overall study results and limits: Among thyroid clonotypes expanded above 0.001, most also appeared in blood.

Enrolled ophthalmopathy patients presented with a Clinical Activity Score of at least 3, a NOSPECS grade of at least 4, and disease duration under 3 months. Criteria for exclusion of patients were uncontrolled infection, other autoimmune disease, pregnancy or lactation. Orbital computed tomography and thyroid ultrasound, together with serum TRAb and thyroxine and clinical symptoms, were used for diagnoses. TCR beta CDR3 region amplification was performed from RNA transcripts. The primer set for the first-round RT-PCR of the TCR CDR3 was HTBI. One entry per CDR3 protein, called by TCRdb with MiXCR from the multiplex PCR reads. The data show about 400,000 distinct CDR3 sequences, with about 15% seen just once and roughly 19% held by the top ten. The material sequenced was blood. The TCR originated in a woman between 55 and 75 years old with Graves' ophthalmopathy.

The CDR3 region has the DNA TGTGCCAGCAGTTTGGCAGGGGACAGTTATCAGCCCCAGCATTTT. Translation: CASSLAGDSYQPQHF. The chain links TRBV6-1 to TRBJ1-5; 7 positions match TRBD1. Germline V gene data show CDR1 as MNHNS and CDR2 as SASEGT. The ends lost 5 bases at V and 5 bases at J; junction bases unmatched: 9. The CDR3 has 15 amino acids.